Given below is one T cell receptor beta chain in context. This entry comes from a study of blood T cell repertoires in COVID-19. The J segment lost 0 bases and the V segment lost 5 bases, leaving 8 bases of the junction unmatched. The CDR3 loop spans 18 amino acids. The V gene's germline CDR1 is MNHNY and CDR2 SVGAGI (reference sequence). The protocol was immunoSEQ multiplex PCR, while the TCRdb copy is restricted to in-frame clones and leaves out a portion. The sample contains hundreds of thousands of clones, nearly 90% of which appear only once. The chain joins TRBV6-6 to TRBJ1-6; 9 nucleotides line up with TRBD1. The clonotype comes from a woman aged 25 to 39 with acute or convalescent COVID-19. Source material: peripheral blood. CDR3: CASSPRDRVSSYNSPLHF. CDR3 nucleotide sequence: TGTGCCAGCAGTCCCCGGGACAGGGTTAGCTCCTATAATTCACCCCTCCACTTT.